This T cell receptor beta chain was sequenced in a study of CD8 T cells in Susac syndrome. The length of the CDR3 is 14 residues. Deletions cut 3 bases from V and 1 base from J, with 7 bases between. Per germline, CDR1 LNHNV and CDR2 YYDKDF (reference sequence). When the RNA was reverse transcribed, random hexamers were used with an input of roughly 0.5 to 1 ug. The authors amplified TCR beta CDR3 across 54 Vbeta and 13 Jbeta using immunoSEQ multiplex PCR. TCRdb reprocessed the immunoSEQ multiplex PCR reads via MiXCR and lists one record per CDR3 protein. The data contain roughly 140,000 distinct CDR3 sequences, about 94% of them seen just once; the ten biggest clones take up 0.2% to 0.25%. From blood CD8+ and CD4+ T cells, the TCR beta chain was sequenced.

Sequences were obtained from CD8+ T cells from PBMCs. The TCR sequence derives from a human donor with multiple sclerosis. V usage is TRBV15 and J usage is TRBJ1-5; D not certain. The CDR3 nucleotides read TGTGCCACCAGCAGTGATGAGAGCAATCAGCCCCAGCATTTT. Translation gives CATSSDESNQPQHF.